These T cell receptor beta chains were read from a single sample in a study of blood T cell repertoires in COVID-19. Data came from immunoSEQ multiplex PCR; TCRdb stores just in-frame clones and leaves some out. This table holds about 320,000 clones, around 85% found once. Material for sequencing was PBMCs or T cells enriched from blood (not recorded which). These TCRs come from a woman between 25 and 40 years old who had been exposed to COVID-19. The CDR3 runs from the conserved cysteine through the conserved F or W. The D gene is left open where the match is weak. Only some rows state a clone size, as once, few, many or a class for expanded clones.

DNA: TGTGCCAGCAGCTTAACGGGCCAAACGGGATATGGCTACACCTTC; CDR3: CASSLTGQTGYGYTF; D: -; J: TRBJ1-2; size: once; V: TRBV7-9
DNA: TGTGCCACCAGTGACCCCGGGACAGGGGGAAATGAGCAGTTCTTC; CDR3: CATSDPGTGGNEQFF; D: TRBD1; J: TRBJ2-1; size: -; V: TRBV24-1
DNA: TGTGCCAGCAGTGTCGCAGCAGACTTTGAAAAACTGTTTTTT; CDR3: CASSVAADFEKLFF; D: -; J: TRBJ1-4; size: -; V: TRBV25-1
DNA: TGTGCCAGCAGCTTGGCTAGACTAGCGGCATACAATGAGCAGTTCTTC; CDR3: CASSLARLAAYNEQFF; D: TRBD2; J: TRBJ2-1; size: -; V: TRBV5-4
DNA: TGTGCCAGCAGCTTTATGCGGGGCCAAGGATACAATGAGCAGTTCTTC; CDR3: CASSFMRGQGYNEQFF; D: -; J: TRBJ2-1; size: -; V: TRBV7-9
DNA: TGCGCCAGCAGCCCAAGTAGTGCTGGCTCTGGGGCCAACGTCCTGACTTTC; CDR3: CASSPSSAGSGANVLTF; D: -; J: TRBJ2-6; size: -; V: TRBV4-1
DNA: TGTGCCAGCAGTTTATACCCCCCCTCCCAACAGGGCCCCGTTGAAAAACTGTTTTTT; CDR3: CASSLYPPSQQGPVEKLFF; D: -; J: TRBJ1-4; size: -; V: TRBV28
DNA: TGCGCCAGCAGCCCTCACGGGACAGGGGCCTACGAGCAGTACTTC; CDR3: CASSPHGTGAYEQYF; D: TRBD1; J: TRBJ2-7; size: -; V: TRBV5-1
DNA: TGCGCCAGCAGCCAGGGTCCGGGACAGACCTATGGCTACACCTTC; CDR3: CASSQGPGQTYGYTF; D: TRBD1; J: TRBJ1-2; size: once; V: TRBV4-1
DNA: TGTGCCTGGGGCGCCAGGGCTTCGGGAAACACCATATATTTT; CDR3: CAWGARASGNTIYF; D: -; J: TRBJ1-3; size: -; V: TRBV30
DNA: TGTGCCAGCAGCCCCCGGGAGACCCAGTACTTC; CDR3: CASSPRETQYF; D: -; J: TRBJ2-5; size: few; V: TRBV7-8
DNA: TGTGCTAGTGGTTTGGTGGGTCTTGTGGACAGGGGGTACGAGCAGTACTTC; CDR3: CASGLVGLVDRGYEQYF; D: TRBD1; J: TRBJ2-7; size: -; V: TRBV12-5
DNA: TGTGCCAGCAGCAAAACCAGGGGAAACACTGAAGCTTTCTTT; CDR3: CASSKTRGNTEAFF; D: -; J: TRBJ1-1; size: once; V: TRBV21-1
DNA: TGTGCCAGCAGCTGGGTCGGGGACGAGCAGTACTTC; CDR3: CASSWVGDEQYF; D: -; J: TRBJ2-7; size: -; V: TRBV7-2
DNA: TGTGCCAGTGATACCGGGACTAGTTCTTACAATGAGCAGTTCTTC; CDR3: CASDTGTSSYNEQFF; D: TRBD2; J: TRBJ2-1; size: -; V: TRBV28
DNA: TGCGCCAGCAGCCAGAGCATTGGGAGACCCCAGTACTTC; CDR3: CASSQSIGRPQYF; D: -; J: TRBJ2-5; size: -; V: TRBV4-1
DNA: TGTGCCATCAGTGAGTTATCCCTACTAGCTGAAGAGACCCAGTACTTC; CDR3: CAISELSLLAEETQYF; D: -; J: TRBJ2-5; size: -; V: TRBV10-3
DNA: TGTGCCAGCAGTGAAGCAACAGGGAGCTCCTATAATTCACCCCTCCACTTT; CDR3: CASSEATGSSYNSPLHF; D: -; J: TRBJ1-6; size: -; V: TRBV6-1
DNA: TGTGCCAGCAGCTTATTTTTGAGGTACCAAGAGACCCAGTACTTC; CDR3: CASSLFLRYQETQYF; D: -; J: TRBJ2-5; size: once; V: TRBV7-9
DNA: TGTGCCAGCAGATCTAGCGGGAGGGGAACAGATACGCAGTATTTT; CDR3: CASRSSGRGTDTQYF; D: TRBD2; J: TRBJ2-3; size: -; V: TRBV6-5
DNA: TGTGCCAGCAGCTTGGGGACTACCCTTAAAGAGACCCAGTACTTC; CDR3: CASSLGTTLKETQYF; D: TRBD2; J: TRBJ2-5; size: -; V: TRBV11-2
DNA: TGTGCCAGCAGCCCTAGGCCGGGACAGGAGAACTACGAGCAGTACTTC; CDR3: CASSPRPGQENYEQYF; D: TRBD1; J: TRBJ2-7; size: once; V: TRBV5-8
DNA: TGTGCCGGAGGACAGGGTAATAATTCACCCCTCCACTTT; CDR3: CAGGQGNNSPLHF; D: TRBD1; J: TRBJ1-6; size: -; V: TRBV6-5
DNA: TGTGCCTGCTCTATGCGGGTAGGCGCCGCCGGCAATGAGCAGTTCTTC; CDR3: CACSMRVGAAGNEQFF; D: -; J: TRBJ2-1; size: -; V: TRBV30
DNA: TGTGCCACCAGTGACGGCAGGGGGCTCAATCAGCCCCAGCATTTT; CDR3: CATSDGRGLNQPQHF; D: TRBD1; J: TRBJ1-5; size: -; V: TRBV24-1
DNA: TGTGCCAGCAGCCACGAAGGGAGTGAGCAGTTCTTC; CDR3: CASSHEGSEQFF; D: -; J: TRBJ2-1; size: few; V: TRBV3-1/TRBV3-2
DNA: TGTGCCAGCAGCCCCACTCTAACCAATCTGAACACTGAAGCTTTCTTT; CDR3: CASSPTLTNLNTEAFF; D: -; J: TRBJ1-1; size: -; V: TRBV3-1/TRBV3-2
DNA: TGTGCCAGCAGCTTACCCTCTAACTATGGCTACACCTTC; CDR3: CASSLPSNYGYTF; D: -; J: TRBJ1-2; size: few; V: TRBV7-9
DNA: TGTGCCAGCAGCACAAACGCCCAGGGTCGTAATTCACCCCTCCACTTT; CDR3: CASSTNAQGRNSPLHF; D: -; J: TRBJ1-6; size: -; V: TRBV7-2
DNA: TGTGCCAGCAGTTTGGAGGACTCCTACGAGCAGTACTTC; CDR3: CASSLEDSYEQYF; D: -; J: TRBJ2-7; size: -; V: TRBV9
DNA: TGTGCCAGTAGCCCCATTCCGGGGTCAAATCAGCCCCAGCATTTT; CDR3: CASSPIPGSNQPQHF; D: -; J: TRBJ1-5; size: -; V: TRBV19
DNA: TGTGCCAGCAGTTACTCACGACAGATTAATGAAAAACTGTTTTTT; CDR3: CASSYSRQINEKLFF; D: -; J: TRBJ1-4; size: once; V: TRBV6-5
DNA: TGCGCCAGCAGCTCGGGACAGCCCTCTGGAAACACCATATATTTT; CDR3: CASSSGQPSGNTIYF; D: TRBD1; J: TRBJ1-3; size: -; V: TRBV5-1
DNA: TGTGCCAGCAGTGAAGCGCGGGACAGGTTCTATGGCTACACCTTC; CDR3: CASSEARDRFYGYTF; D: TRBD1; J: TRBJ1-2; size: -; V: TRBV2
DNA: TGTGCCAGCATTCTCAATGCGGACAGGGGATACGAGCAGTACTTC; CDR3: CASILNADRGYEQYF; D: TRBD1; J: TRBJ2-7; size: -; V: TRBV2
DNA: TGTGCCAGCAGTTACCCGGTACCGAGCGGGAGCTCCTACAATGAGCAGTTCTTC; CDR3: CASSYPVPSGSSYNEQFF; D: TRBD2; J: TRBJ2-1; size: -; V: TRBV6-2/TRBV6-3